A selection of T cell receptor beta chains follows, all from one sample in a study of T cell responses to AZD1222 COVID-19 vaccine. The repertoire was sequenced with immunoSEQ multiplex PCR; TCRdb's copy has only in-frame clones and lacks some. The sample holds 75,000 to 100,000 clones, 88% seen once. The sequenced sample was peripheral blood, obtained on day 0 of AZD1222 vaccination. Receptor source: an adult in good health. The CDR3 runs from the conserved cysteine through the conserved F or W. D genes are given only for firm matches. Part of the rows lack a size; the others show once, few, many or a class for expanded clones.

d_gene	v_gene	abundance	j_gene	CDR3nt	CDR3aa
TRBD2	TRBV2	NA	TRBJ2-7	TGTGCCAGCAGAAATCTAGCGGCGGAAGACTACGAGCAGTACTTC	CASRNLAAEDYEQYF
NA	TRBV15	NA	TRBJ1-3	TGTGCCACCAGCAGAGTGGTAGTCTCTGGAAACACCATATATTTT	CATSRVVVSGNTIYF
TRBD2	TRBV5-1	NA	TRBJ2-1	TGCGCCAGCACGGGACTAGCGGTAAACAATGAGCAGTTCTTC	CASTGLAVNNEQFF
TRBD2	TRBV10-3	once	TRBJ2-1	TGTGCCATCAGTGGGGCTAGCGGGAGGGCCGATGAGCAGTTCTTC	CAISGASGRADEQFF
NA	TRBV7-9	NA	TRBJ2-1	TGTGCCAGCAGCCCTAATCCGGGGTCTAGGAATGAGCAGTTCTTC	CASSPNPGSRNEQFF
NA	TRBV4-1	NA	TRBJ1-2	TGCGCCAGCAGCCAAGCCCCAGGGAACTATGGCTACACCTTC	CASSQAPGNYGYTF
NA	TRBV30	few	TRBJ1-2	TGTGCCTGGAGGGGGCTAGGGAACTATGGCTACACCTTC	CAWRGLGNYGYTF
NA	TRBV27	NA	TRBJ2-7	TGTGCCAGCAGTTTGATCGGTGATTACGAGCAGTACTTC	CASSLIGDYEQYF
NA	TRBV7-6	once	TRBJ2-3	TGTGCCAGCAGCTTATATATTGTTCGGCGGGACAGCAATTCTCTGTATACGCAGTATTTT	CASSLYIVRRDSNSLYTQYF
NA	TRBV7-9	once	TRBJ2-3	TGTGCCAGCAGCGCCCAGTATTTT	CASSAQYF
NA	TRBV5-8	few	TRBJ2-3	TGTGCCAGCAGCGGCGGACTTAGGAATACGCAGTATTTT	CASSGGLRNTQYF
TRBD2	TRBV7-9	few	TRBJ2-3	TGTGCCAGCAGCTTGCGGGAGCATGATACAGATACGCAGTATTTT	CASSLREHDTDTQYF
NA	TRBV7-2	NA	TRBJ2-7	TGTGCCAGCAGCTCAGGGGCAGGCTCCTACGAGCAGTACTTC	CASSSGAGSYEQYF
TRBD1	TRBV5-4	once	TRBJ1-3	TGTGCCAGCAGCCGCGAAGTCACAGGGGGTGCTGGAAACACCATATATTTT	CASSREVTGGAGNTIYF
TRBD1	TRBV15	NA	TRBJ1-2	TGTGCCACCAGCAGAGCCCATCCGGGACAGAACTATGGCTACACCTTC	CATSRAHPGQNYGYTF
NA	TRBV7-9	NA	TRBJ1-3	TGTGCCAGCAGCCCCTACCGTGGGGGCTCTGGAAACACCATATATTTT	CASSPYRGGSGNTIYF
NA	TRBV6-5	NA	TRBJ2-7	TGTGCCAGCAGTAAGGACCGAAAAACCTACGAGCAGTACTTC	CASSKDRKTYEQYF
NA	TRBV28	NA	TRBJ1-5	TGTGCCAGCAGTTTAAAGGCGCAGCCCCAGCATTTT	CASSLKAQPQHF
NA	TRBV28	NA	TRBJ2-7	TGTGCCAGCAGTTCACATCCACAGTCCTACGAGCAGTACTTC	CASSSHPQSYEQYF
NA	TRBV5-1	NA	TRBJ2-3	TGCGCCAGCGGGCAAGGAGACACAGATACGCAGTATTTT	CASGQGDTDTQYF
NA	TRBV19	once	TRBJ2-6	TGTGCCAGTAGTATAGATCGGGACAACGTCCTGACTTTC	CASSIDRDNVLTF
NA	TRBV9	NA	TRBJ1-6	TGTGCCAGCAGCGTACGGGGGGAAAATTCACCCCTCCACTTT	CASSVRGENSPLHF
NA	TRBV5-1	NA	TRBJ1-1	TGCGCCAGCAGCTTGGGAACAGGAACATATGAAGCTTTCTTT	CASSLGTGTYEAFF
NA	TRBV14	NA	TRBJ2-7	TGTGCCAGCAGCCAAGTACCGTCCCGCATTATACGCGAGCAGTACTTC	CASSQVPSRIIREQYF
TRBD2	TRBV29-1	NA	TRBJ2-5	TGCAGCGTTGACTCGGGACTAGCTGGGCAGTACTTC	CSVDSGLAGQYF
NA	TRBV2	NA	TRBJ1-2	TGTGCCAGCAGTGAACCTATGAACTATGGCTACACCTTC	CASSEPMNYGYTF
TRBD1	TRBV7-9	NA	TRBJ2-2	TGTGCCAGCCGATTGACAGGGCCCACCGGGGAGCTGTTTTTT	CASRLTGPTGELFF
TRBD2	TRBV28	few	TRBJ2-3	TGTGCCAGCAGTTTCACTAGCGGGAGCCAAACAGATACGCAGTATTTT	CASSFTSGSQTDTQYF
TRBD1	TRBV7-9	NA	TRBJ2-7	TGTGCCAGCAGCTCAGGACAGGGTGCGTCCTACGAGCAGTACTTC	CASSSGQGASYEQYF
TRBD2	TRBV6-6	NA	TRBJ2-1	TGTGCCAGCAGTTACGGGCGGGAGTTCCGGAATGAGCAGTTCTTC	CASSYGREFRNEQFF
NA	TRBV6-5	NA	TRBJ1-5	TGTGCCAGCAGTTACGACGGGGGGGTCAATCAGCCCCAGCATTTT	CASSYDGGVNQPQHF
TRBD2	TRBV15	NA	TRBJ2-7	TGTGCCACCAGCGAATTCGGTAGCGGGGGCTACGAGCAGTACTTC	CATSEFGSGGYEQYF
TRBD1	TRBV7-9	few	TRBJ1-6	TGTGCCAGCAGCTTATTCTTAGAGCCAGGGGGGTCACCCCTCCACTTT	CASSLFLEPGGSPLHF
TRBD1	TRBV18	NA	TRBJ1-2	TGTGCCAGCTCACTGGGACAGGGGGACCTTAACTATGGCTACACCTTC	CASSLGQGDLNYGYTF
NA	TRBV28	NA	TRBJ1-2	TGTGCCAGCAGTTTAAACTATGGCTACACCTTC	CASSLNYGYTF
TRBD1	TRBV28	NA	TRBJ2-7	TGTGCCAGCAGTTTACCCAGACAGGGGGCGAATGAGGAGCAGTACTTC	CASSLPRQGANEEQYF
TRBD2	TRBV4-1	NA	TRBJ2-3	TGCGCCAGCAGCCAAGAAGGGCTAGCGGGAACCGATACGCAGTATTTT	CASSQEGLAGTDTQYF
TRBD1	TRBV7-6	NA	TRBJ1-6	TGTGCCAGCAGCTCTGGGACAGAATATAATTCACCCCTCCACTTT	CASSSGTEYNSPLHF
TRBD1	TRBV5-4	NA	TRBJ2-1	TGTGCCAGCAGCTTGCAGGGGGCCTATGAGCAGTTCTTC	CASSLQGAYEQFF
NA	TRBV12-5	NA	TRBJ2-2	TGTGCTAGTGGTTTGGAGATATTCGGGGAGCTGTTTTTT	CASGLEIFGELFF